This section outlines one TCR beta chain sequence together with its context. This entry is derived from a study of blood T cell repertoires in COVID-19. The CDR3 consists of 13 residues. Trimming cost V 2 bases and J 3 bases, with 8 bases left between them. Germline-derived CDR1 and CDR2 are SGHRS and YFSETQ. Clones were read by immunoSEQ multiplex PCR, and TCRdb kept only the in-frame ones, dropping some. Of hundreds of thousands of clones listed, 88% are singletons. The TCR sequence derives from a woman in her 50s with COVID-19, enrolled during active disease. V gene TRBV5-1 combines with J gene TRBJ1-1, with D possibly TRBD1 on 5 matching bases. The sample taken for sequencing was peripheral blood. CDR3: CASSFARDTEAFF. The DNA for the CDR3 is TGCGCCAGCAGCTTCGCCAGGGACACTGAAGCTTTCTTT.